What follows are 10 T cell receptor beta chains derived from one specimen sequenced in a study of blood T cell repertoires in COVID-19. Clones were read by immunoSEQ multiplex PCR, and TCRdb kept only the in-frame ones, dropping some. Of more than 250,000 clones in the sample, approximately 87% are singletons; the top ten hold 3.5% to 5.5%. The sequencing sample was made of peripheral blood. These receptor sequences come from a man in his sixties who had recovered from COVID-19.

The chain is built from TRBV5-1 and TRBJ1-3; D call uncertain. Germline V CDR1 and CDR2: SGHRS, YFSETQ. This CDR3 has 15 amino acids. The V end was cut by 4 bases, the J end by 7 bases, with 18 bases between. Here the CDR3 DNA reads TGCGCCAGCAGCCCTGACGCGGGAGCACCCAACACCATATATTTT. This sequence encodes CASSPDAGAPNTIYF.

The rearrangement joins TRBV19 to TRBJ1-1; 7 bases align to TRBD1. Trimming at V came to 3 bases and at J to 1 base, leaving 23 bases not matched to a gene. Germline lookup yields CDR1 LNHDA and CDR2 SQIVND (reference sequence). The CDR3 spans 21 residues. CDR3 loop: CASSIPRQGGFPTPWNTEAFF. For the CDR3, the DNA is TGTGCCAGTAGTATCCCGAGACAGGGTGGATTTCCAACGCCGTGGAACACTGAAGCTTTCTTT.

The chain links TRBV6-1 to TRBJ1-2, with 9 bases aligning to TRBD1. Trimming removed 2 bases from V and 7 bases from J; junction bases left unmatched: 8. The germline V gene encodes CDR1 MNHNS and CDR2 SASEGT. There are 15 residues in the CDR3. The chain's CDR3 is CASSELGQGRSGYTF. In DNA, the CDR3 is TGTGCCAGCAGTGAACTAGGACAGGGGCGTTCTGGCTACACCTTC.

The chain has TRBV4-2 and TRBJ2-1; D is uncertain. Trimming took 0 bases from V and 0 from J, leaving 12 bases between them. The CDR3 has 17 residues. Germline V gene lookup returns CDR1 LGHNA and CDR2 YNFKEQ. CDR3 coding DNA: TGTGCCAGCAGCCAAGATACTTCGTCAAGCTCCTACAATGAGCAGTTCTTC. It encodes CASSQDTSSSSYNEQFF.

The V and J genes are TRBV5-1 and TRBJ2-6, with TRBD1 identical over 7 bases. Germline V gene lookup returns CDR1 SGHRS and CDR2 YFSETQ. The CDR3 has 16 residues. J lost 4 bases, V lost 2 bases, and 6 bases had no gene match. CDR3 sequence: CASSLSTGAGANVLTF. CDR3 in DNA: TGCGCCAGCAGCTTATCAACAGGGGCCGGGGCCAACGTCCTGACTTTC.

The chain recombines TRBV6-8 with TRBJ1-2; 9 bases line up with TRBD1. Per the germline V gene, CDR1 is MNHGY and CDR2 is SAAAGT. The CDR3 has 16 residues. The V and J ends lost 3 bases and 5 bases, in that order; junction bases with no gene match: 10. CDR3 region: CASSYSGTGSWYGYTF. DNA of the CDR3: TGTGCCAGCAGTTATTCCGGGACAGGGTCGTGGTATGGCTACACCTTC.

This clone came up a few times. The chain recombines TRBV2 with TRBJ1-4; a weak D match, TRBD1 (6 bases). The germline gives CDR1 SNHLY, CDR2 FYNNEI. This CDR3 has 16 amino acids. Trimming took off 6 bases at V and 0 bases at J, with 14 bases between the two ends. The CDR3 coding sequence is TGTGCCAGCAGGGCAACGACAGGAGCAACTAATGAAAAACTGTTTTTT. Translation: CASRATTGATNEKLFF.

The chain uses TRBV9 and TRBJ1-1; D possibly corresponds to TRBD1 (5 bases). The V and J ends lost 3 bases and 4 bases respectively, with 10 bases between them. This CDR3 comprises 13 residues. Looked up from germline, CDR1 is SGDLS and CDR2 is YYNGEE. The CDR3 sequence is CASSDAGFTEAFF. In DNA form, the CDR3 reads TGTGCCAGCAGCGATGCAGGGTTCACTGAAGCTTTCTTT.

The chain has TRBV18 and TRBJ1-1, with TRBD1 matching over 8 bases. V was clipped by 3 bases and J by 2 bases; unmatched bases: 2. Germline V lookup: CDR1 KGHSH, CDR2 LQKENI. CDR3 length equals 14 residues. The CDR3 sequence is CASSPGQVNTEAFF. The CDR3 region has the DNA TGTGCCAGCTCACCGGGACAGGTCAACACTGAAGCTTTCTTT.

CDR3 DNA: TGCGCCAGCAGCTTGGGAAATAGGGCAGGAGGGCTGTTTTTT. It specifies CASSLGNRAGGLFF. The J gene is TRBJ2-2, the V gene TRBV5-1, with a weak D call TRBD2 (5 bases). The germline V gene encodes CDR1 SGHRS and CDR2 YFSETQ. The V gene lost 0 bases and the J gene lost 13 bases, with 16 bases spanning the gap. The CDR3 extends over 14 amino acids.